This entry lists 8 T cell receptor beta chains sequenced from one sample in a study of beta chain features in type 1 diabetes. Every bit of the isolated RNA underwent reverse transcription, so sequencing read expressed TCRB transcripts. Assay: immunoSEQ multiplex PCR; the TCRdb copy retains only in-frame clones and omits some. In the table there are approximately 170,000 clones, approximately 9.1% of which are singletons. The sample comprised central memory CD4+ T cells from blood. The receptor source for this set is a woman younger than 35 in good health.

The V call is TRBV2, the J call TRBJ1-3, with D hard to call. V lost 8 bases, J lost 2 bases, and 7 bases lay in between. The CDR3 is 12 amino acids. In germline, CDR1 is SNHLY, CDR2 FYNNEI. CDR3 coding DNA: TGTGCCAGCGACAATACTGGAAACACCATATATTTT. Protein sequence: CASDNTGNTIYF. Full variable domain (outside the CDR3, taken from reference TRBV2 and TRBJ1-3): EPEVTQTPSHQVTQMGQEVILRCVPISNHLYFYWYRQILGQKVEFLVSFYNNEISEKSEIFDDQFSVERPDGSNFTLKIRSTKLEDSAMYFCASDNTGNTIYFGEGSWLTVV.

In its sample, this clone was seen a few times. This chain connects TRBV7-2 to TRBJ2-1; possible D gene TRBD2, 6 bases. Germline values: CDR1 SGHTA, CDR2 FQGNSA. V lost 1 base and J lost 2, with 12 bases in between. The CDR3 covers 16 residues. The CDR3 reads CASSLDRASAYNEQFF. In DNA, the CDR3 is TGTGCCAGCAGCTTAGATCGGGCTAGCGCCTACAATGAGCAGTTCTTC.

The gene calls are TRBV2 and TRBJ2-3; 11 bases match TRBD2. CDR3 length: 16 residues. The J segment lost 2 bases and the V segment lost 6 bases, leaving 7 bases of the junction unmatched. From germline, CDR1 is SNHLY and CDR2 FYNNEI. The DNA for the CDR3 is TGTGCCAGCAGGACCCCGGGACTAGCGGCCACAGATACGCAGTATTTT. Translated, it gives CASRTPGLAATDTQYF.

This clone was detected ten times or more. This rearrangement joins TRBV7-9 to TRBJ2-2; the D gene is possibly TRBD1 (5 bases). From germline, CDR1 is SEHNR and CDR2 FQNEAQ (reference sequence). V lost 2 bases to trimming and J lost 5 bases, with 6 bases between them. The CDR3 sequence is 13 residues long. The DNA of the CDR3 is TGTGCCAGCAGCTTAAAGGGGACCGGGGAGCTGTTTTTT. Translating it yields CASSLKGTGELFF.

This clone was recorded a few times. CDR3: CASSLRGLAGFSSYNEQFF. CDR3 DNA: TGTGCCAGCAGCTTGCGGGGACTAGCGGGATTTAGCTCCTACAATGAGCAGTTCTTC. The rearrangement uses TRBV5-8 and TRBJ2-1; 13 bases agree with TRBD2. Unmatched junction bases numbered 7, after V lost 1 base and J lost 0 bases. The CDR3 sequence is 19 residues long. Germline V gives CDR1 SGHTS, CDR2 YDEGEE.

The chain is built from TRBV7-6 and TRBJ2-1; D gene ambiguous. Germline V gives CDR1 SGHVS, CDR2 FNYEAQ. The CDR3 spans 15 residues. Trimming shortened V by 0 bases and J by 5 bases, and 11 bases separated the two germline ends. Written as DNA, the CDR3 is TGTGCCAGCAGCTTAGCGCACGGGTCCCACAATGAGCAGTTCTTC. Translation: CASSLAHGSHNEQFF.

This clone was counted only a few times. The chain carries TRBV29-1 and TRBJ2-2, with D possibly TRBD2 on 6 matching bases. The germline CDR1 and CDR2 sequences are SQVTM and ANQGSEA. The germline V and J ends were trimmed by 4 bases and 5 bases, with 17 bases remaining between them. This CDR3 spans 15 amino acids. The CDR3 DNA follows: TGCAGCGTTGCCGGGGGTCCGAGAGAAACCGGGGAGCTGTTTTTT. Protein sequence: CSVAGGPRETGELFF.

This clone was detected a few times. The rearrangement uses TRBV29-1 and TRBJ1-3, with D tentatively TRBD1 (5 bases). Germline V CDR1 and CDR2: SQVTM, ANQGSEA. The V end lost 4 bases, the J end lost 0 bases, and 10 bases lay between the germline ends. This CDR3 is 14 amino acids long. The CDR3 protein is CSVVGANSGNTIYF. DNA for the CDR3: TGCAGCGTTGTAGGGGCGAACTCTGGAAACACCATATATTTT.